This T cell receptor beta chain came from a study of CD8 T cells in Susac syndrome. Study-wide background: Patients with Susac syndrome were therapy-naive, taking corticosteroids, with some also receiving intravenous immunoglobulin, or taking intravenous immunoglobulin alone at the time their blood was drawn.

Germline V lookup: CDR1 GTSNPN, CDR2 SVGIG (reference sequence). The CDR3 contains 13 residues. J lost 6 bases, V lost 6 bases, and 6 bases had no gene match. A quantity of roughly 0.5 to 1 ug RNA underwent reverse transcription using random hexamers. From the immunoSEQ multiplex PCR reads, TCRdb called clonotypes with MiXCR, one entry per CDR3 protein. The sample shows about 130,000 distinct CDR3 sequences, 85% to 95% of them seen only once. This sequence was found in a human donor with Susac syndrome. Sequencing was carried out using CD8+ T cells from PBMCs. This chain joins TRBV30 and TRBJ2-1; 9 nucleotides match TRBD1. The chain's CDR3 is CACPGTGRNEQFF. Written as DNA, the CDR3 is TGTGCCTGTCCCGGGACAGGGCGCAATGAGCAGTTCTTC.